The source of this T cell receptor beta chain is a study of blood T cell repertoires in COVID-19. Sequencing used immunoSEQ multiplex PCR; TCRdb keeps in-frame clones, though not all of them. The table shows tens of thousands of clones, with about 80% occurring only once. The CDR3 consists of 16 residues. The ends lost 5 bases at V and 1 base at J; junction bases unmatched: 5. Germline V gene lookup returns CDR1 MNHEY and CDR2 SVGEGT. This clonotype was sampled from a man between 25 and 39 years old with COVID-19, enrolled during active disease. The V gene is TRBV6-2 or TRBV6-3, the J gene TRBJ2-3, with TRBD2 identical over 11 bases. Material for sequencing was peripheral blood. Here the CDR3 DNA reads TGTGCCAGCAGTCTTCTAGCGGGGGGCGGCACAGATACGCAGTATTTT. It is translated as CASSLLAGGGTDTQYF.